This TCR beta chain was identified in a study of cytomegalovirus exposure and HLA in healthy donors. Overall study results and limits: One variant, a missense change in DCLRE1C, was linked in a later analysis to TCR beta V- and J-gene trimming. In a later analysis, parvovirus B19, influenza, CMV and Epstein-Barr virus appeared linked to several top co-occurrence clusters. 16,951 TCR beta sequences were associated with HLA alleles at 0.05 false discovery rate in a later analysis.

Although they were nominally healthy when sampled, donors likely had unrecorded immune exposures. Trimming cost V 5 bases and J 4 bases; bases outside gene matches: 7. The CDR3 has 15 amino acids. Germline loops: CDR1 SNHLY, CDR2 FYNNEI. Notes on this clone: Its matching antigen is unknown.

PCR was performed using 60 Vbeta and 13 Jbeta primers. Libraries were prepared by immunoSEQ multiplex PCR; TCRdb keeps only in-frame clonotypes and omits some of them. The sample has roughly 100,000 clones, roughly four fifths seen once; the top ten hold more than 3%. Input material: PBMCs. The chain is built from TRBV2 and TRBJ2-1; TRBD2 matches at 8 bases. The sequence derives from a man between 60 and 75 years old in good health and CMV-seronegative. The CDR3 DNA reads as TGTGCCAGCAGTCAAAGCGGGGGACCTTACAATGAGCAGTTCTTC. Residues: CASSQSGGPYNEQFF.